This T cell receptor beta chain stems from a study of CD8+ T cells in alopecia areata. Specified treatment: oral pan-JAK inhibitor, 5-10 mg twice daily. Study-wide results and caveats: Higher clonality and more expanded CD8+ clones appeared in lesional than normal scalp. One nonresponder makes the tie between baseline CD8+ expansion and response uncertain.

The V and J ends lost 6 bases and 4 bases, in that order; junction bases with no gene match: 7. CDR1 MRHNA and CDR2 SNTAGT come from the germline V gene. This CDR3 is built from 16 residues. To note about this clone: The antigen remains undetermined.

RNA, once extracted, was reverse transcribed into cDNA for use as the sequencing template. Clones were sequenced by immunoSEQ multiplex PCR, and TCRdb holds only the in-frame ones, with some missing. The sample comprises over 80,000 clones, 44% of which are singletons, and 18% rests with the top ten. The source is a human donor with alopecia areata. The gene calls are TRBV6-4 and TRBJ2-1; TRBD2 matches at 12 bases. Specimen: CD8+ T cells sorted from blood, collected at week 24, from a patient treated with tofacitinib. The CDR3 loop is CASSSTGTSGYNEQFF. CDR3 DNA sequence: TGTGCCAGCAGCTCAACCGGGACTAGCGGGTACAATGAGCAGTTCTTC.